Each of the 3 T cell receptor beta chains below was sequenced from the same sample in a study of prognosis after radiotherapy for stage I lung cancer (dated by TCRdb to about 2021). TCRdb records Illumina HiSeq 3000 as the sequencer. Two rounds of multiplex PCR on genomic DNA were used to amplify the TCR beta CDR3 region. The first PCR round used primers specific to each TRBV and TRBJ gene, with sequences filed in Chinese patent CN105087789A. TCRdb reanalyzed the raw reads on its own, using fastp at Q25 for trimming and MiXCR for clone calling, and kept in-frame beta chains. One record per CDR3 amino acid sequence lists the most common genes and DNA. This sample holds around 51,000 distinct CDR3 sequences; 30% to 35% were observed only once. Together, the top ten hold about 8.3% of the sample. The sequenced sample was PBMCs, obtained before or after stereotactic body radiation therapy (not recorded which). These receptors all stem from a donor over 45 with non-small cell lung cancer.

This clonotype was detected many times. This rearrangement joins TRBV14 to TRBJ2-7, with D unclear. The CDR3 is 14 residues long. Trimming removed 3 bases at V and 6 bases at J, with 15 bases between. The germline gives CDR1 SGHDN, CDR2 FVKESK. CDR3 amino acids: CASSQITGSGEQYF. CDR3 coding DNA: TGTGCCAGCAGCCAGATAACTGGCTCGGGCGAGCAGTACTTC.

For this clonotype: A read error is possible here, since a much larger clone lies one base away. The chain uses TRBV5-1 and TRBJ2-5; TRBD2 aligns across 8 bases. The CDR3 covers 15 residues. From germline, CDR1 is SGHRS and CDR2 YFSETQ. DNA of the CDR3: TGCGCCATCAGCGGGGCCGGGACTAGGGAAGAGACCCAGTACTTC. This translates into CAISGAGTREETQYF. Looking up the rest from reference TRBV5-1 and TRBJ2-5 gives the full variable domain: KAGVTQTPRYLIKTRGQQVTLSCSPISGHRSVSWYQQTPGQGLQFLFEYFSETQRNKGNFPGRFSGRQFSNSRSEMNVSTLELGDSALYLCAISGAGTREETQYFGPGTRLLVL.

This clonotype was seen repeatedly, ten times or more. The V gene is TRBV30, the J gene TRBJ1-4, with a tentative D call TRBD1 (6 bases). The length of the CDR3 is 12 residues. Germline V gene data show CDR1 as GTSNPN and CDR2 as SVGIG (reference sequence). Trimming left V 3 bases short and J 14 bases short, with 16 bases between. CDR3 DNA sequence: TGTGCCTGGAGGGGGCAGGGGAGGGATCTGTTTTTT. This sequence encodes CAWRGQGRDLFF. Full variable domain (rest looked up from reference TRBV30 and TRBJ1-4): SQTIHQWPATLVQPVGSPLSLECTVEGTSNPNLYWYRQAAGRGLQLLFYSVGIGQISSEVPQNLSASRPQDRQFILSSKKLLLSDSGFYLCAWRGQGRDLFFGSGTQLSVL.